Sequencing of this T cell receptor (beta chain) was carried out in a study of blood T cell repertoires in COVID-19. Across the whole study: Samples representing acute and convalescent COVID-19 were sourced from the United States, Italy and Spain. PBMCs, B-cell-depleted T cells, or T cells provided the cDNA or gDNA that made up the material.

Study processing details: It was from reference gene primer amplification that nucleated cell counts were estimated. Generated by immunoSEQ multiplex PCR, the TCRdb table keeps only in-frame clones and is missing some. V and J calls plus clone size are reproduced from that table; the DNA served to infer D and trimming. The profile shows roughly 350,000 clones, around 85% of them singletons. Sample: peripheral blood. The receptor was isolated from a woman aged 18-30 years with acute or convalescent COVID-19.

The chain's CDR3 is CAWSGQSGRETQYF. The CDR3 DNA reads as TGTGCCTGGAGTGGGCAGAGCGGTCGGGAGACCCAGTACTTC. This chain joins TRBV30 and TRBJ2-5; tentatively, D is TRBD2 (5 bases). Germline V gene sequence: CDR1 GTSNPN, CDR2 SVGIG (reference sequence). The CDR3 has 14 amino acids. V lost 1 base and J lost 5, with 14 bases in between.